This T cell receptor beta chain was recovered during a study of cytomegalovirus exposure and HLA in healthy donors. General observations from the study: Reports state that TCR beta sequences accurately predicted most subjects' HLA-A and HLA-B alleles.

About this clone: What it binds is not known.

PCR amplification relied on 60 Vbeta primers (plus 13 Jbeta primers). Only in-frame clones appear in the TCRdb table, and some are missing; sequencing was by immunoSEQ multiplex PCR. The sample includes 100,000 to 150,000 clones, 70% to 90% of them seen just once. The sequencing input was PBMCs. This receptor was taken from a man between 18 and 35 years old in good health and CMV-seropositive.

Written as DNA, the CDR3 is TGTGCCAGCAGCTTTCAGGAAGGAACCTACAATGAGCAGTTCTTC. It encodes CASSFQEGTYNEQFF. The chain links TRBV7-3 to TRBJ2-1; D uncertain. V was cut by 3 bases and J by 2 bases, with 11 bases left in between. The V gene's germline CDR1 is SGHTA and CDR2 FQGTGA. The CDR3 extends over 15 amino acids.